The present TCR beta chain was sequenced within a study of CD8 T cells in Susac syndrome. CDR3 length: 14 amino acids. Germline V gives CDR1 KGHSH, CDR2 LQKENI. The ends were cut back, 2 bases at V and 4 bases at J, with 6 bases in the middle. After extraction with the RNeasy kit, roughly 0.45 to 1 ug of the RNA was reverse transcribed using random hexamers. immunoSEQ multiplex PCR amplified TCR beta CDR3 across 54 Vbeta, 13 Jbeta. TCRdb redid the calling of the immunoSEQ multiplex PCR reads with MiXCR, one entry per CDR3 protein. The repertoire holds approximately 190,000 distinct CDR3 sequences, around 95% seen once, with around 0.092% in the top ten.

The rearrangement uses TRBV18 and TRBJ2-6; D is unresolved. This receptor was obtained from a human donor with Susac syndrome. Sequenced material: CD4+ T cells from PBMCs. Here the CDR3 DNA reads TGTGCCAGCTCACCAGTAGGAGGGGCCAACGTCCTGACTTTC. Translated, it gives CASSPVGGANVLTF.